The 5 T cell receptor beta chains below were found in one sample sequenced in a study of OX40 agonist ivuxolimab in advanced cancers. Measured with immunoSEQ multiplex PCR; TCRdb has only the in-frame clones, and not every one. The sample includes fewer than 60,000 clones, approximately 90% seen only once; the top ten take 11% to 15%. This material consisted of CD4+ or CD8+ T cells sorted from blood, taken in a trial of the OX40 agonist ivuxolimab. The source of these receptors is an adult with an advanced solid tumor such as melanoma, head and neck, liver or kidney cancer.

CDR3 bases: TGTGCCAGCAGTTTTTCTAGCAGCAACGAGCAGTACTTC. Protein sequence: CASSFSSSNEQYF. This chain uses TRBV27 with TRBJ2-7, with D possibly TRBD2 on 5 matching bases. CDR3 size: 13 residues. CDR1 is MNHEY, CDR2 SMNVEV, per germline (reference sequence). V lost 3 bases to trimming and J lost 5 bases, with 11 bases between them.

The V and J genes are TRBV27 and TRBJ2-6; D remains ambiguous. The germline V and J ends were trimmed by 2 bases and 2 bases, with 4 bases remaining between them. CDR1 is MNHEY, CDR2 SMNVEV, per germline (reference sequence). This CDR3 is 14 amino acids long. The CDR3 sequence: CASSLGAGANVLTF. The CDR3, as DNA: TGTGCCAGCAGTTTAGGAGCTGGGGCCAACGTCCTGACTTTC.

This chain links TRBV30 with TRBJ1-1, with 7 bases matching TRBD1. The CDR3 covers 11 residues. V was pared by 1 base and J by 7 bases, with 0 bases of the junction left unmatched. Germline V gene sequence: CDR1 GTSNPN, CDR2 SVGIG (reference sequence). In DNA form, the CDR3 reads TGTGCCTGGAGTGGACAGGGTGAAGCTTTCTTT. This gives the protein CAWSGQGEAFF. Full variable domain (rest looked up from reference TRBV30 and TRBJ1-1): SQTIHQWPATLVQPVGSPLSLECTVEGTSNPNLYWYRQAAGRGLQLLFYSVGIGQISSEVPQNLSASRPQDRQFILSSKKLLLSDSGFYLCAWSGQGEAFFGQGTRLTVV.

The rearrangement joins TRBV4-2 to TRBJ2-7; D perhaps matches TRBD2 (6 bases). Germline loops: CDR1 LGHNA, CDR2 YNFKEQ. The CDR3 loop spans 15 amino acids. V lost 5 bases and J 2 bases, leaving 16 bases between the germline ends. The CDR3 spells CASSFGGGETYEQYF. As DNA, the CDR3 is TGTGCCAGCAGCTTTGGTGGCGGGGAGACCTACGAGCAGTACTTC.

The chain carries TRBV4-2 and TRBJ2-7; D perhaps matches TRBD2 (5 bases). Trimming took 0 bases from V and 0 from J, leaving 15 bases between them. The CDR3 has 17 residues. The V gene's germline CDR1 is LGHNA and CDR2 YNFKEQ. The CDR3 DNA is TGTGCCAGCAGCCAAGATTTTGGTAGAGGGTTCTCCTACGAGCAGTACTTC. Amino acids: CASSQDFGRGFSYEQYF.